One sample yielded the 18 T cell receptor beta chains listed below, sequenced in a study of cytomegalovirus exposure and HLA in healthy donors. The PCR was carried out with 60 Vbeta primers and 13 Jbeta primers. Sequencing used immunoSEQ multiplex PCR; TCRdb keeps in-frame clones, though not all of them. The sample consists of some 180,000 clones, approximately 84% of them appearing once. Sequencing was done on a sample of PBMCs. Source of these receptors: a girl under 18 in good health and CMV-seropositive.

The gene calls are TRBV7-2 and TRBJ1-2; a possible D gene is TRBD1 (5 bases). The CDR3 has 14 amino acids. Germline V gene lookup returns CDR1 SGHTA and CDR2 FQGNSA. Between the trimmed V and J ends, which lost 4 bases and 2 bases, there was a span of 11 bases. CDR3 residues: CASSYQYRNYGYTF. In DNA, the CDR3 is TGTGCCAGCAGCTACCAGTACAGGAACTATGGCTACACCTTC.

This chain uses TRBV10-1 with TRBJ1-2, with D hard to call. Germline V gene sequence: CDR1 WNHNN, CDR2 SYGVQD (reference sequence). Trimming took off 4 bases at V and 2 bases at J, with 14 bases between the two ends. The CDR3 extends over 15 amino acids. The CDR3 bases are TGCGCCAGCAGTGTCCCGCCGGGAGAAAACTATGGCTACACCTTC. As protein: CASSVPPGENYGYTF.

J is TRBJ2-7 and V is TRBV14; the D is unclear. The CDR3 is made up of 14 amino acids. Trimming removed 0 bases from V and 6 bases from J, with 12 bases in between. Per the germline V gene, CDR1 is SGHDN and CDR2 is FVKESK. In DNA, the CDR3 is TGTGCCAGCAGCCAAGAGACCTGGGCCCTCGAGCAGTACTTC. Amino acid sequence: CASSQETWALEQYF.

To note about this clone: Other DNA sequences in this specimen translate into the identical CDR3. V gene TRBV7-3 combines with J gene TRBJ2-3, with D possibly matching TRBD1 (5 bases). Germline CDR1 is SGHTA and CDR2 is FQGTGA. This CDR3 has 14 residues. With 0 bases removed from V and 6 bases from J, the gap between germline ends came to 10 bases. The CDR3 region is CASSLTGVGDTQYF. The CDR3 DNA follows: TGTGCCAGCAGCTTAACAGGGGTCGGGGATACGCAGTATTTT.

The J gene is TRBJ2-3, the V gene TRBV11-3; 8 bases fit TRBD2. J lost 2 bases, V lost 1 base, and 5 bases had no gene match. CDR3 length: 16 amino acids. Per the germline V gene, CDR1 is SGHNT and CDR2 is YENEEA. The CDR3 DNA reads TGTGCCAGCAGCTTAGTCACTAGCGGAACCACAGATACGCAGTATTTT. This gives the protein CASSLVTSGTTDTQYF.

The gene calls are TRBV7-9 and TRBJ1-4, with D possibly TRBD1 on 5 matching bases. V lost 5 bases and J 0 bases, leaving 10 bases between the germline ends. Germline loops: CDR1 SEHNR, CDR2 FQNEAQ (reference sequence). The CDR3 is 15 residues long. The CDR3 loop is CASSPQGATNEKLFF. CDR3 DNA: TGTGCCAGCAGCCCCCAGGGCGCAACTAATGAAAAACTGTTTTTT.

In this sample, this clone turned up a few times. This chain connects TRBV19 to TRBJ2-2; 8 nucleotides match TRBD1. Germline values: CDR1 LNHDA, CDR2 SQIVND (reference sequence). This CDR3 has 18 amino acids. V was pared by 5 bases and J by 4 bases, with 15 bases of the junction left unmatched. The CDR3: CASSPPDREVEVTGELFF. CDR3 in DNA: TGTGCCAGTAGTCCGCCGGACAGGGAGGTTGAGGTCACCGGGGAGCTGTTTTTT. Complete variable domain (other parts from reference TRBV19 and TRBJ2-2): DGGITQSPKYLFRKEGQNVTLSCEQNLNHDAMYWYRQDPGQGLRLIYYSQIVNDFQKGDIAEGYSVSREKKESFPLTVTSAQKNPTAFYLCASSPPDREVEVTGELFFGEGSRLTVL.

This clone is a singleton in its sample. The V gene is TRBV5-1, the J gene TRBJ2-7, with TRBD1 as a possible D gene (6 bases). The CDR3 sequence is 15 residues long. The germline gives CDR1 SGHRS, CDR2 YFSETQ. Trimming shortened V by 4 bases and J by 0 bases, and 14 bases separated the two germline ends. The CDR3 sequence: CASSPLSGDSYEQYF. Here the CDR3 DNA reads TGCGCCAGCAGCCCCCTCTCAGGGGACTCCTACGAGCAGTACTTC. Using reference TRBV5-1 and TRBJ2-7 for the parts outside the CDR3, the full variable domain is KAGVTQTPRYLIKTRGQQVTLSCSPISGHRSVSWYQQTPGQGLQFLFEYFSETQRNKGNFPGRFSGRQFSNSRSEMNVSTLELGDSALYLCASSPLSGDSYEQYFGPGTRLTVT.

The CDR3, as DNA: TGCGCCAGCAGTGAGGTCTTAGACAGACCAAATGAGCAGTTCTTC. This codes for CASSEVLDRPNEQFF. The chain uses TRBV10-1 and TRBJ2-1; perhaps TRBD1 as D (5 bases). CDR1 is WNHNN and CDR2 is SYGVQD in the germline V gene (reference sequence). Trimming removed 2 bases from V and 7 bases from J, with 15 bases in between. This CDR3 region has 15 residues.

CDR3 protein: CASSPGAWEGYNEQFF. DNA for the CDR3: TGTGCCAGCAGCCCTGGGGCGTGGGAGGGCTACAATGAGCAGTTCTTC. This chain uses TRBV11-3 with TRBJ2-1, with 7 bases lining up with TRBD2. CDR3 size: 16 residues. Trimming at V came to 5 bases and at J to 3 bases, leaving 10 bases not matched to a gene. Germline values: CDR1 SGHNT, CDR2 YENEEA.

This clone came up a few times. The gene calls are TRBV7-9 and TRBJ2-7; TRBD1 is a possible D gene (5 bases). The CDR3 sequence is 14 residues long. V lost 5 bases and J 6 bases, leaving 17 bases between the germline ends. Germline CDR1 reads SEHNR; CDR2 reads FQNEAQ (reference sequence). CDR3 sequence: CASSIRGGQVEQYF. The CDR3 bases are TGTGCCAGCAGCATAAGGGGTGGGCAAGTCGAGCAGTACTTC.

V usage is TRBV5-6 and J usage is TRBJ2-7, with D hard to call. Germline V gene lookup returns CDR1 SGHDT and CDR2 YYEEEE. The V gene lost 2 bases and the J gene lost 3 bases, with 6 bases spanning the gap. The CDR3 runs 12 residues. The CDR3 bases are TGTGCCAGCAGCTTCGAGAGCTACGAGCAGTACTTC. It encodes CASSFESYEQYF.

The chain recombines TRBV6-5 with TRBJ2-7, with 11 nucleotides matching TRBD2. CDR1 and CDR2 from the germline V gene are MNHEY and SVGAGI. Unmatched junction bases numbered 6, after V lost 0 bases and J lost 5 bases. The CDR3 is made up of 16 amino acids. Written as DNA, the CDR3 is TGTGCCAGCAGTTACTCGTTCGCTAGCGGGAGGAACGAGCAGTACTTC. Its protein is CASSYSFASGRNEQYF.

J is TRBJ2-3 and V is TRBV19; D is possibly TRBD2 (5 bases). V was cut by 7 bases and J by 3 bases, with 11 bases left in between. Germline V gene data show CDR1 as LNHDA and CDR2 as SQIVND (reference sequence). The CDR3 runs 13 residues. The CDR3 region is CASKVVATDTQYF. In DNA form, the CDR3 reads TGTGCCAGTAAGGTGGTAGCGACAGATACGCAGTATTTT. Using reference TRBV19 and TRBJ2-3 for the parts outside the CDR3, the full variable domain is DGGITQSPKYLFRKEGQNVTLSCEQNLNHDAMYWYRQDPGQGLRLIYYSQIVNDFQKGDIAEGYSVSREKKESFPLTVTSAQKNPTAFYLCASKVVATDTQYFGPGTRLTVL.

The chain joins TRBV6-5 to TRBJ2-5; tentative D call: TRBD2 (5 bases). There are 15 residues in the CDR3. V shed 6 bases and J shed 2 bases, with 16 bases lying between them. Germline assignment: CDR1 MNHEY and CDR2 SVGAGI. The CDR3 DNA sequence: TGTGCCAGCAGCCAAGACTATGCAACTCAAGAGACCCAGTACTTC. The encoded protein is CASSQDYATQETQYF.

This clone was counted a few times. J is TRBJ1-1 and V is TRBV5-6; D not certain. The V end was cut by 5 bases, the J end by 1 base, with 9 bases between. Germline-derived CDR1 and CDR2 are SGHDT and YYEEEE. CDR3 length: 13 residues. CDR3 region: CASSPRRNTEAFF. DNA of the CDR3: TGTGCCAGCAGTCCCCGGAGGAACACTGAAGCTTTCTTT.

The chain employs TRBV19 and TRBJ2-3; 13 nucleotides agree with TRBD2. V dropped 4 bases and J dropped 4; count of bases not matched to a gene: 5. The CDR3 loop spans 16 amino acids. Germline assignment: CDR1 LNHDA and CDR2 SQIVND (reference sequence). The CDR3 spells CASSTRTSGSPDTQYF. The CDR3 nucleotides are TGTGCCAGTAGTACCCGGACTAGCGGGAGTCCAGATACGCAGTATTTT.

The rearrangement links TRBV5-1 to TRBJ2-7; 8 nucleotides match TRBD1. V lost 0 bases and J lost 3; bases outside the gene matches: 5. The CDR3 has 15 residues. Germline CDR1 and CDR2: SGHRS and YFSETQ. The CDR3 loop is CASSLGGQENYEQYF. The CDR3 region has the DNA TGCGCCAGCAGCTTGGGGGGACAGGAAAACTACGAGCAGTACTTC.